Below are 2 T cell receptor beta chains sequenced from a single sample in a study of blood T cell repertoires in COVID-19. The protocol was immunoSEQ multiplex PCR, while the TCRdb copy is restricted to in-frame clones and leaves out a portion. The repertoire consists of 60,000 to 70,000 clones, with 88% occurring once and the leading ten covering roughly a tenth. Sequenced: PBMCs or T cells enriched from blood (not recorded which). The receptors were sampled from a woman aged 40 to 50 who had recovered from COVID-19.

The chain carries TRBV2 and TRBJ1-1, with 7 bases aligning to TRBD1. CDR1 is SNHLY, CDR2 FYNNEI, per germline. V lost 2 bases to trimming and J lost 9 bases; unmatched junction nucleotides: 6. The length of the CDR3 is 13 residues. DNA for the CDR3: TGTGCCAGCAGTGAACAGACAGGGTCCCAAGCTTTCTTT. Translation gives CASSEQTGSQAFF.

The chain links TRBV7-9 to TRBJ1-5; TRBD1 aligns across 7 bases. The V gene end was trimmed by 1 base and the J gene end by 3 bases; junction bases not matched to a gene: 3. The CDR3 length is 15 residues. CDR1 and CDR2 from the germline V gene are SEHNR and FQNEAQ (reference sequence). This CDR3 is CASSLGGQANQPQHF. CDR3 coding DNA: TGTGCCAGCAGCTTAGGAGGACAGGCCAATCAGCCCCAGCATTTT.